This T cell receptor (beta chain) was retrieved from a study of blood T cell repertoires in COVID-19. Generated by immunoSEQ multiplex PCR, the TCRdb table keeps only in-frame clones and is missing some. The sample records 150,000 to 200,000 clones, approximately 90% being singletons. Germline-derived CDR1 and CDR2 are SGHDT and YYEEEE. The length of the CDR3 is 15 residues. V dropped 0 bases and J dropped 2 bases, with 11 bases sitting between them. The J gene is TRBJ2-5, the V gene TRBV5-6; D may be TRBD1 (5 bases). Sequencing used PBMCs or T cells enriched from blood (not recorded which). This receptor was taken from a woman between 35 and 50 years old in a cohort exposed to, infected with or recovered from COVID-19 (not recorded which). The CDR3 spells CASSLVVTEQETQYF. In nucleotides, the CDR3 is TGTGCCAGCAGCTTGGTGGTGACAGAACAAGAGACCCAGTACTTC.